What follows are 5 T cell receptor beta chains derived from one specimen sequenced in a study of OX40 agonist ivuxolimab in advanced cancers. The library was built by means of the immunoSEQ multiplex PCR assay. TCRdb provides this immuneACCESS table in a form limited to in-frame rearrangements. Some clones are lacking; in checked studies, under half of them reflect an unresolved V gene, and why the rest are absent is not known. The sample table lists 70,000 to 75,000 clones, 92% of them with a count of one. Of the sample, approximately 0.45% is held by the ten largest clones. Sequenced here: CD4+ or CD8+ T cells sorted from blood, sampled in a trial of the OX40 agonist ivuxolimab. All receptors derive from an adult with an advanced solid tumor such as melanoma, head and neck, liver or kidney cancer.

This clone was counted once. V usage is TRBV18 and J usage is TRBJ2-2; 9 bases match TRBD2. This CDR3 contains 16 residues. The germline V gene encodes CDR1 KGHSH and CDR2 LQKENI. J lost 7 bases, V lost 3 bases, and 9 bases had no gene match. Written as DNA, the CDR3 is TGTGCCAGCTCACCGTCCCGACTAGCGGATAACGGGGAGCTGTTTTTT. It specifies CASSPSRLADNGELFF.

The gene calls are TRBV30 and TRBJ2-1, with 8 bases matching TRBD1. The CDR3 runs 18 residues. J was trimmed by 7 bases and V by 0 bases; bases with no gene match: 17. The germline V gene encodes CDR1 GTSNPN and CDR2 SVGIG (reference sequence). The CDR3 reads CAWSVQAPGGGGVNEQFF. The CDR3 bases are TGTGCCTGGAGTGTACAGGCCCCAGGGGGCGGAGGGGTAAATGAGCAGTTCTTC.

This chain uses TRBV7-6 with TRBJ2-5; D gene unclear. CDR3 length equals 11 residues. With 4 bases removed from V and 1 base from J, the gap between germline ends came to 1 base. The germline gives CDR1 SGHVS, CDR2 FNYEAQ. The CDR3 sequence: CASSSQETQYF. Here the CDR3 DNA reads TGTGCCAGCAGCTCCCAAGAGACCCAGTACTTC.

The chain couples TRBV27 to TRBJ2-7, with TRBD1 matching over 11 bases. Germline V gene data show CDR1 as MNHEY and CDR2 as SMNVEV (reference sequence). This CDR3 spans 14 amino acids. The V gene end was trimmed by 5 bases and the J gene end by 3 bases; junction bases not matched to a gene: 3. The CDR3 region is CASSRGQGGYEQYF. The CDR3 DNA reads TGTGCCAGCAGTCGGGGACAGGGGGGCTACGAGCAGTACTTC.

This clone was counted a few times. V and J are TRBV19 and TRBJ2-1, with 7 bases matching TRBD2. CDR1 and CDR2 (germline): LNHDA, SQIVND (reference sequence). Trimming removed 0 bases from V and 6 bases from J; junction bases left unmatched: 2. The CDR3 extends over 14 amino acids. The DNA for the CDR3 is TGTGCCAGTAGTATAGAGGGGACTACCAATGAGCAGTTCTTC. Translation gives CASSIEGTTNEQFF.